The clone carrying this TCR beta chain is medium-sized in the sample. V shed 4 bases and J 4 bases; nucleotides not matched to a gene: 12. The CDR3 extends over 16 amino acids. In germline, CDR1 is KGHSH, CDR2 LQKENI. TCRdb fed the reads into MiXCR, producing one record per CDR3 protein. The table has roughly 4,500 distinct CDR3 sequences, approximately 8% seen once. Material: CD4+ T cells from synovial fluid. The chain couples TRBV18 to TRBJ2-7; 8 bases are shared with TRBD1. This TCR came from a human donor with rheumatoid arthritis. In nucleotides, the CDR3 is TGTGCCAGCTCACAGGCCGGGACAGGAATACCTTACGAGCAGTACTTC. It encodes CASSQAGTGIPYEQYF.